This T cell receptor beta chain was recovered during a study of tumor T cells in aggressive B-cell lymphoma. Produced via immunoSEQ multiplex PCR; TCRdb's table is partial and in-frame only. The table shows several hundred clones, with 90% occurring only once. The germline V and J ends were trimmed by 4 bases and 1 base, with 11 bases remaining between them. Looked up from germline, CDR1 is SGHTA and CDR2 is FQGNSA. The CDR3 is 14 amino acids. This rearrangement joins TRBV7-2 to TRBJ2-7; D is unresolved. The specimen was tumor tissue. This clonotype originated in an adult with diffuse large B cell lymphoma. The CDR3 spells CASSYRNRSYEQYF. The CDR3 DNA is TGTGCCAGCAGCTACCGCAACAGATCCTACGAGCAGTACTTC. Full variable domain (remainder filled in from reference TRBV7-2 and TRBJ2-7): GAGVSQSPSNKVTEKGKDVELRCDPISGHTALYWYRQSLGQGLEFLIYFQGNSAPDKSGLPSDRFSAERTGGSVSTLTIQRTQQEDSAVYLCASSYRNRSYEQYFGPGTRLTVT.